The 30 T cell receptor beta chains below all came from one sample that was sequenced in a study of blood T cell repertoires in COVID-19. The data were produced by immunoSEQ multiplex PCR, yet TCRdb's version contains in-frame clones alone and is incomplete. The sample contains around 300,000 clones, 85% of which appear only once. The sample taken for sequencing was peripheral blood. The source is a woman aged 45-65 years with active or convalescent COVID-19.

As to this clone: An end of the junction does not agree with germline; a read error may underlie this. CDR3 sequence (DNA): TGTGCCAGCAGATCAGGACAGGGCCTGCACTTC. It encodes CASRSGQGLHF. The V gene is TRBV12-3 or TRBV12-4, the J gene TRBJ2-5, with TRBD1 matching over 8 bases. The CDR3 extends over 11 amino acids.

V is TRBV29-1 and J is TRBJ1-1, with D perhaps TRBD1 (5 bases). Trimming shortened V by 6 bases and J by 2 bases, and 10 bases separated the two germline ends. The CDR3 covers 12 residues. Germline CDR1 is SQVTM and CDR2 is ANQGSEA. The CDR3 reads CSVVTVNTEAFF. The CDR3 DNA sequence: TGCAGCGTCGTGACAGTAAACACTGAAGCTTTCTTT.

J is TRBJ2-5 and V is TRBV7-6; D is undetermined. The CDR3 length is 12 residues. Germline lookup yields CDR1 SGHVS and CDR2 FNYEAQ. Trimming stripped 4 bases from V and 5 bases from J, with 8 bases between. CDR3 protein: CASSSRSETQYF. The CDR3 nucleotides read TGTGCCAGCAGCTCCCGTAGTGAGACCCAGTACTTC.

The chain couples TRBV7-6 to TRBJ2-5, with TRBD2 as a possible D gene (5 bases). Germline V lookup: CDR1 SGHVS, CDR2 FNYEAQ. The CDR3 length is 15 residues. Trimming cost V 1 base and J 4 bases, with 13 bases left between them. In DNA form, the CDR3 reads TGTGCCAGCAGCTTAGAGCCCGAGGCGGGAGAGACCCAGTACTTC. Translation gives CASSLEPEAGETQYF.

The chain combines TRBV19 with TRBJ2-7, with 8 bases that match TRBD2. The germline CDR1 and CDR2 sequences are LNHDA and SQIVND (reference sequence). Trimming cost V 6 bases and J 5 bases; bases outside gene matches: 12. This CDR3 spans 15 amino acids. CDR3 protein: CASRESAGVFNEQYF. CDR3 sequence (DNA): TGTGCCAGTAGGGAATCAGCGGGAGTGTTCAACGAGCAGTACTTC.

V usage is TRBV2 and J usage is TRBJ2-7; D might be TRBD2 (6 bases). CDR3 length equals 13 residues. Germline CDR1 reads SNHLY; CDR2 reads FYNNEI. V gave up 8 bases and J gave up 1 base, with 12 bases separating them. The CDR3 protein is CASAGTGSYEQYF. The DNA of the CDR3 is TGTGCCAGCGCCGGGACTGGGTCCTACGAGCAGTACTTC.

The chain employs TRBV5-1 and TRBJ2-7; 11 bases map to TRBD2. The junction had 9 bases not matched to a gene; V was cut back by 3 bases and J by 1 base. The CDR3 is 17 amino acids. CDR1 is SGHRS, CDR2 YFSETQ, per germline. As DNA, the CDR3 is TGCGCCAGCAGCTCGGGACTAGCGGTTGGGGGATCCTACGAGCAGTACTTC. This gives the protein CASSSGLAVGGSYEQYF.

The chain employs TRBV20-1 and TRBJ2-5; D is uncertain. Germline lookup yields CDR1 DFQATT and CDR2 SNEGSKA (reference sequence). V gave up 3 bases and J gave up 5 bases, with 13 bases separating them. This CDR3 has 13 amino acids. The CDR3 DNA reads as TGCAGTGCTAGTTCCCTAGTCGGGGAGACCCAGTACTTC. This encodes CSASSLVGETQYF.

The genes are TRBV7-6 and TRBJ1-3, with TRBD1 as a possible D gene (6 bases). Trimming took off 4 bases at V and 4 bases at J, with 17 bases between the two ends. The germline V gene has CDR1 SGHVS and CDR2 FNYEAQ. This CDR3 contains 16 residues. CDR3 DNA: TGTGCCAGCAGCTCGCACCTAACAGGGTCCGGAAACACCATATATTTT. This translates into CASSSHLTGSGNTIYF.

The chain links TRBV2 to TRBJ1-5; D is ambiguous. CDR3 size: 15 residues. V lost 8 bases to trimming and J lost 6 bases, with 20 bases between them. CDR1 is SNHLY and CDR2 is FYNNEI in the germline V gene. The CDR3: CASRVGRDRVQPQHF. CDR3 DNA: TGTGCCAGCCGTGTGGGGAGGGATAGGGTTCAGCCCCAGCATTTT.

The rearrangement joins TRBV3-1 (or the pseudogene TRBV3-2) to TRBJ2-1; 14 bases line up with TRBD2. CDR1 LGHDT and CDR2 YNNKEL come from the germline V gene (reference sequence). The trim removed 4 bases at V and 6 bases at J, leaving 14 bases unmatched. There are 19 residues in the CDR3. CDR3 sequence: CASSPSDLRLAGGGNEQFF. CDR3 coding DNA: TGTGCCAGCAGCCCGAGCGACTTAAGACTAGCGGGAGGGGGCAATGAGCAGTTCTTC.

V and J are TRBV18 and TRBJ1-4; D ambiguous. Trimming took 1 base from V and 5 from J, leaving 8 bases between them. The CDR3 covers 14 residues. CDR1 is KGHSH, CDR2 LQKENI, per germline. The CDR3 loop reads CASSPLPLNEKLFF. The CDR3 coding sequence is TGTGCCAGCTCACCACTTCCTTTAAATGAAAAACTGTTTTTT.

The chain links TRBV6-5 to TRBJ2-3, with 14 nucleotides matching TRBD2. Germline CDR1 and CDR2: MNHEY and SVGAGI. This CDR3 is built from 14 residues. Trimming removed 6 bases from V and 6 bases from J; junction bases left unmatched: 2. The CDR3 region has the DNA TGTGCCAGCAGGACTAGCGGGAGGGCCGATACGCAGTATTTT. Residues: CASRTSGRADTQYF.

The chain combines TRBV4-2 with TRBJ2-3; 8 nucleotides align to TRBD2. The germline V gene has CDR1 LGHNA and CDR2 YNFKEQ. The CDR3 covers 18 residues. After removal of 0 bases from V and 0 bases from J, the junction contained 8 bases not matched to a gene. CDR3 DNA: TGTGCCAGCAGCCAAGAGGGGGCTAGCGGGCATAGCACAGATACGCAGTATTTT. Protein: CASSQEGASGHSTDTQYF.

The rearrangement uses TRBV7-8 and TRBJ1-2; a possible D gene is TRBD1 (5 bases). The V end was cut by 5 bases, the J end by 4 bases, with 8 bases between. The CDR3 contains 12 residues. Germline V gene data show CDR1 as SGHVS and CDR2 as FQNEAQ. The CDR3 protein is CASSQQVYGYTF. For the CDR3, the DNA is TGTGCCAGCAGCCAACAGGTCTATGGCTACACCTTC.

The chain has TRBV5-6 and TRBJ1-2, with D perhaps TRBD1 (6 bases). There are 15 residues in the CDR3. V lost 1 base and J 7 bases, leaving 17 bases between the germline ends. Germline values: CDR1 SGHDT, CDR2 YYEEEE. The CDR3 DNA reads TGTGCCAGCAGCTTGAAGGGGGTAGGGGTTTCTGGCTACACCTTC. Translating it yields CASSLKGVGVSGYTF.

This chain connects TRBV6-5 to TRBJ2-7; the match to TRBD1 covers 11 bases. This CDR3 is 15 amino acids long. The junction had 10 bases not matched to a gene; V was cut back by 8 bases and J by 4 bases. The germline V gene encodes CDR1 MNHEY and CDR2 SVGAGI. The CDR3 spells CASSAGTGGTYEQYF. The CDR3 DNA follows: TGTGCCAGCTCTGCCGGGACAGGGGGAACGTACGAGCAGTACTTC.

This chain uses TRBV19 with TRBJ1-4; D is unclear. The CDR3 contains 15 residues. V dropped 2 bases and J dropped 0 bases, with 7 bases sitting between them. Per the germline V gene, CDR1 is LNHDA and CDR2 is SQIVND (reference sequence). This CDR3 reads CASSIRFPTNEKLFF. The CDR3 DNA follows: TGTGCCAGTAGTATACGGTTTCCAACTAATGAAAAACTGTTTTTT.

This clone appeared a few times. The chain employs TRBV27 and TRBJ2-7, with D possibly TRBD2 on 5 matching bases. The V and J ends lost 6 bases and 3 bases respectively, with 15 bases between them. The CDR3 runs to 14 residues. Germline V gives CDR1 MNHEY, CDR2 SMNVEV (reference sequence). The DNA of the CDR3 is TGTGCCAGCAGCCCGAGGGCGCGGAGCTACGAGCAGTACTTC. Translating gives CASSPRARSYEQYF.

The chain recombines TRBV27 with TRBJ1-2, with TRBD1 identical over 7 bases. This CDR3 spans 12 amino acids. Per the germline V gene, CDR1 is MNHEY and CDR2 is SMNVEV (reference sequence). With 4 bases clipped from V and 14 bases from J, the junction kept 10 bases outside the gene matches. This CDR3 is CASSSPTDRETF. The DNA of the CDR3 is TGTGCCAGCAGTTCGCCCACCGACAGGGAAACCTTC.

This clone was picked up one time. The CDR3 reads CATRGGVAEAFF. In DNA form, the CDR3 reads TGTGCCACCAGGGGGGGAGTGGCTGAAGCTTTCTTT. This chain uses TRBV28 with TRBJ1-1, with 7 bases matching TRBD1. The germline CDR1 and CDR2 sequences are MDHEN and SYDVKM. This CDR3 has 12 residues. Trimming took 10 bases from V and 6 from J; bases not matched to a gene: 8.

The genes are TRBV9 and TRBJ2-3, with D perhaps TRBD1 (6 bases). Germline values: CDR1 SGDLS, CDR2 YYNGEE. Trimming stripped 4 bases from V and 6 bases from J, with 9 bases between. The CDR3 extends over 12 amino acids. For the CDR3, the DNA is TGTGCCAGCAGCCAAACAGGGGATACGCAGTATTTT. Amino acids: CASSQTGDTQYF.

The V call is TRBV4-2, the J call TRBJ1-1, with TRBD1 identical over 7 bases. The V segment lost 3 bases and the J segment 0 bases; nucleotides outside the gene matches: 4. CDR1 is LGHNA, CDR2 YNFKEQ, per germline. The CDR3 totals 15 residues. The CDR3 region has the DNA TGTGCCAGCAGCCAGGAACAGGGGATGAACACTGAAGCTTTCTTT. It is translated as CASSQEQGMNTEAFF.

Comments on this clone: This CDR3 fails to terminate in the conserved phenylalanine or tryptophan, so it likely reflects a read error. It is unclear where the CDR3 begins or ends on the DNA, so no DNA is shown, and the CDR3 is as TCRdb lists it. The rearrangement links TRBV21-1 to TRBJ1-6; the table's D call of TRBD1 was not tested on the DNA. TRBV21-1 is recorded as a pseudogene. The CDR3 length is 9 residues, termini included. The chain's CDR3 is CASRGPPRG.

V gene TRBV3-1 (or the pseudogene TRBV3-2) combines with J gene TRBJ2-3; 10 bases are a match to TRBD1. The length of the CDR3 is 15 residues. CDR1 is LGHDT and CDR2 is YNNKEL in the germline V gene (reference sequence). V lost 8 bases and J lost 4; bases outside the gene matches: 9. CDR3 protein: CASGDRGRLPDTQYF. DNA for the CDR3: TGTGCCAGCGGTGACAGGGGGCGTTTGCCAGATACGCAGTATTTT.

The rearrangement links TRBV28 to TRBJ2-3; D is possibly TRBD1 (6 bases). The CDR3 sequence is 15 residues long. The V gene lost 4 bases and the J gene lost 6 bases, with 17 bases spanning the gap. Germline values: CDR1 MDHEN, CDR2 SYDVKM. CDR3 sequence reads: CASSSTGRIRDTQYF. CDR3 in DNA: TGTGCCAGCAGTTCCACAGGGCGGATTAGGGATACGCAGTATTTT.

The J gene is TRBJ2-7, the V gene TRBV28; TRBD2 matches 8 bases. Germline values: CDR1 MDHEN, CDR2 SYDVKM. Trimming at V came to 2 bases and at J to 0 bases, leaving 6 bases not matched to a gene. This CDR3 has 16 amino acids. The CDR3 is CASSLNSGSFSYEQYF. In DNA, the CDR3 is TGTGCCAGCAGTTTAAACAGCGGGAGTTTCTCCTACGAGCAGTACTTC.

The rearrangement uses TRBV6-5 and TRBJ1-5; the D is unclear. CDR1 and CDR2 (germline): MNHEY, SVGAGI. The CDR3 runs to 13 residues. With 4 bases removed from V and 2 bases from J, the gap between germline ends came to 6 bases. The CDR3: CASSSVGNQPQHF. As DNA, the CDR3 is TGTGCCAGCAGTTCGGTAGGCAATCAGCCCCAGCATTTT.

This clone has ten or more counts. The CDR3 bases are TGTGCCTGGAGTGTAGCGGGAGAAGGTGGGCAGTACTTC. Protein product: CAWSVAGEGGQYF. The chain couples TRBV30 to TRBJ2-7; TRBD2 matches at 8 bases. J gave up 9 bases and V 0 bases, and 7 bases lay outside the gene matches. Germline V CDR1 and CDR2: GTSNPN, SVGIG (reference sequence). The CDR3 runs 13 residues.

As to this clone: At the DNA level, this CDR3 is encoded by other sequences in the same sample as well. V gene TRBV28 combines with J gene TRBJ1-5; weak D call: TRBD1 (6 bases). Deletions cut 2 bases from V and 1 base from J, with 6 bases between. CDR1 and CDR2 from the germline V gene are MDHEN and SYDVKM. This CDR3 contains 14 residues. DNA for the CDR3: TGTGCCAGCAGTTTAGGGGGCAGCAATCAGCCCCAGCATTTT. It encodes CASSLGGSNQPQHF. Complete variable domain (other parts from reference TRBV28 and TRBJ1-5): DVKVTQSSRYLVKRTGEKVFLECVQDMDHENMFWYRQDPGLGLRLIYFSYDVKMKEKGDIPEGYSVSREKKERFSLILESASTNQTSMYLCASSLGGSNQPQHFGDGTRLSIL.